The 29 T cell receptor beta chains reported below all come from one sample, sequenced in a study of T cell responses to AZD1222 COVID-19 vaccine. Produced via immunoSEQ multiplex PCR; TCRdb's table is partial and in-frame only. The data show approximately 150,000 clones, with more than 80% seen just once and 7.5% to 9.5% held by the top ten. The source material was peripheral blood, sampled 28 days after the second dose of the MenACWY control vaccine. These receptors came from an adult who received the MenACWY meningococcal vaccine as a control.

V usage is TRBV14 and J usage is TRBJ2-6; TRBD2 might be the D (7 bases). This CDR3 is 16 amino acids long. Trimming removed 1 base from V and 2 bases from J, with 9 bases in between. Germline V gene lookup returns CDR1 SGHDN and CDR2 FVKESK. This CDR3 is CASSQGEGAGANVLTF. CDR3 bases: TGTGCCAGCAGCCAAGGGGAGGGGGCTGGGGCCAACGTCCTGACTTTC.

This clone was detected a few times. In DNA form, the CDR3 reads TGTGCCAGTAGTATAGAGCCTATAGCGGGAGCCAATGAGCAGTTCTTC. Translating it yields CASSIEPIAGANEQFF. The rearrangement joins TRBV19 to TRBJ2-1; 9 bases fit TRBD2. Germline CDR1 and CDR2: LNHDA and SQIVND (reference sequence). The CDR3 runs 16 residues. The trim removed 0 bases at V and 6 bases at J, leaving 6 bases unmatched.

This rearrangement joins TRBV9 to TRBJ1-4; 7 bases fit TRBD1. Germline V lookup: CDR1 SGDLS, CDR2 YYNGEE. The CDR3 loop spans 15 amino acids. After removal of 4 bases from V and 0 bases from J, the junction contained 3 bases not matched to a gene. CDR3 DNA sequence: TGTGCCAGCAGCACCCAGGGGGCAACTAATGAAAAACTGTTTTTT. Translation: CASSTQGATNEKLFF. Looking up the rest from reference TRBV9 and TRBJ1-4 gives the full variable domain: DSGVTQTPKHLITATGQRVTLRCSPRSGDLSVYWYQQSLDQGLQFLIQYYNGEERAKGNILERFSAQQFPDLHSELNLSSLELGDSALYFCASSTQGATNEKLFFGSGTQLSVL.

The J gene is TRBJ2-3, the V gene TRBV19; perhaps TRBD2 as D (6 bases). This CDR3 spans 18 amino acids. The germline V gene has CDR1 LNHDA and CDR2 SQIVND (reference sequence). Trimming removed 3 bases from V and 2 bases from J, with 21 bases in between. DNA of the CDR3: TGTGCCAGTAGTATGGGGGGTGTGGGTCCCACTACCACAGATACGCAGTATTTT. Its translation: CASSMGGVGPTTTDTQYF.

This chain links TRBV6-6 with TRBJ1-5, with 7 bases identical to TRBD1. Germline V gene data show CDR1 as MNHNY and CDR2 as SVGAGI (reference sequence). The ends lost 8 bases at V and 9 bases at J; junction bases unmatched: 10. CDR3 length equals 13 residues. Here the CDR3 reads CASLGQGGGPQHF. The CDR3 DNA is TGTGCCAGCCTCGGGCAGGGGGGTGGGCCCCAGCATTTT.

This clone was picked up one time. V gene TRBV20-1 combines with J gene TRBJ2-5; 8 nucleotides line up with TRBD2. The CDR3 spans 12 residues. The trim removed 3 bases at V and 7 bases at J, leaving 4 bases unmatched. CDR1 and CDR2 (germline): DFQATT, SNEGSKA (reference sequence). The chain's CDR3 is CSASRSGATQYF. The CDR3 DNA reads TGCAGTGCTAGTCGTAGCGGGGCGACCCAGTACTTC.

In its sample, this clone was seen a few times. The CDR3 here is CASSPSGQPNTEAFF. CDR3 bases: TGTGCCAGCTCACCATCCGGACAGCCGAACACTGAAGCTTTCTTT. The rearrangement uses TRBV18 and TRBJ1-1; the D gene is possibly TRBD1 (6 bases). Germline-derived CDR1 and CDR2 are KGHSH and LQKENI. Between the trimmed V and J ends, which lost 2 bases and 1 base, there was a span of 11 bases. The CDR3 is 15 amino acids. The full variable domain, in which reference TRBV18 and TRBJ1-1 provide the parts outside the CDR3, is NAGVMQNPRHLVRRRGQEARLRCSPMKGHSHVYWYRQLPEEGLKFMVYLQKENIIDESGMPKERFSAEFPKEGPSILRIQQVVRGDSAAYFCASSPSGQPNTEAFFGQGTRLTVV.

The chain links TRBV18 to TRBJ2-3, with a weak D call TRBD1 (6 bases). V lost 2 bases and J lost 6, with 15 bases in between. CDR1 is KGHSH and CDR2 is LQKENI in the germline V gene. The CDR3 totals 15 residues. This chain's CDR3 is CASSPVGASGDTQYF. Here the CDR3 DNA reads TGTGCCAGCTCACCAGTGGGGGCCTCGGGGGATACGCAGTATTTT.

This chain joins TRBV6-5 and TRBJ1-2, with D unclear. V shed 6 bases and J shed 1 base, with 12 bases lying between them. This CDR3 is built from 14 residues. Germline V gene data show CDR1 as MNHEY and CDR2 as SVGAGI. The CDR3: CASRPTFNNYGYTF. The CDR3 DNA sequence: TGTGCCAGCAGACCCACCTTTAATAACTATGGCTACACCTTC.

V and J are TRBV3-1 (or the pseudogene TRBV3-2) and TRBJ1-1; TRBD1 might be the D (5 bases). V shed 2 bases and J shed 9 bases, with 13 bases lying between them. The CDR3 runs 13 residues. The germline CDR1 and CDR2 sequences are LGHDT and YNNKEL (reference sequence). CDR3 coding DNA: TGTGCCAGCAGCCAACTCTCGGAGGGGAAAGCTTTCTTT. It is translated as CASSQLSEGKAFF.

The chain carries TRBV4-3 and TRBJ2-7, with D uncertain. Germline lookup yields CDR1 LGHNA and CDR2 YSLEER. V lost 1 base and J 6 bases, leaving 16 bases between the germline ends. The CDR3 is 15 residues long. CDR3 in DNA: TGCGCCAGCAGCCAAGGAATCTTTGGCCAGTTCGAGCAGTACTTC. This encodes CASSQGIFGQFEQYF.

The rearrangement joins TRBV19 to TRBJ2-7; 8 bases align to TRBD1. This CDR3 is 15 amino acids long. Germline lookup yields CDR1 LNHDA and CDR2 SQIVND (reference sequence). With 5 bases clipped from V and 3 bases from J, the junction kept 9 bases outside the gene matches. The CDR3 region is CASSGEGQGNYEQYF. The CDR3 coding sequence is TGTGCCAGTAGTGGGGAAGGACAGGGAAACTACGAGCAGTACTTC.

The CDR3 loop reads CASSPRDRGKETQYF. CDR3 coding DNA: TGTGCCAGCAGCCCCCGGGACAGGGGAAAAGAGACCCAGTACTTC. This chain connects TRBV3-1 (or the pseudogene TRBV3-2) to TRBJ2-5; 10 bases match TRBD1. J was trimmed by 3 bases and V by 4 bases; bases with no gene match: 5. Germline CDR1 reads LGHDT; CDR2 reads YNNKEL (reference sequence). This CDR3 has 15 amino acids.

This clone was detected once. This chain uses TRBV6-2 or TRBV6-3 with TRBJ1-1; D is perhaps TRBD1 (6 bases). Trimming took 6 bases from V and 4 from J, leaving 21 bases between them. The CDR3 is 16 amino acids. The germline gives CDR1 MNHEY, CDR2 SVGEGT. The CDR3: CASSQPVYRDVTEAFF. Written as DNA, the CDR3 is TGTGCCAGCAGCCAACCCGTCTACAGGGACGTCACTGAAGCTTTCTTT.

This clone was picked up one time. The V gene is TRBV12-1, the J gene TRBJ2-7; the table calls TRBD2, which could not be checked here. TRBV12-1 is classified as a pseudogene. The CDR3 is 14 amino acids. The CDR3 nucleotides read TGTGCCAGCAGCTTTGTAAGCGGACTGGATGAGCAGTACTTC. The encoded protein is CASSFVSGLDEQYF.

The J gene is TRBJ2-7, the V gene TRBV15, with D perhaps matching TRBD1 (5 bases). Germline-derived CDR1 and CDR2 are LNHNV and YYDKDF (reference sequence). This CDR3 spans 12 amino acids. Trimming pared 8 bases from V and 4 bases from J, leaving 12 bases between. In nucleotides, the CDR3 is TGTGCCACCGGACAAGGGCCGTACGAGCAGTACTTC. Amino acids: CATGQGPYEQYF.

The chain recombines TRBV7-9 with TRBJ2-2, with D perhaps matching TRBD1 or TRBD2 (5 bases each). Germline CDR1 and CDR2: SEHNR and FQNEAQ (reference sequence). The CDR3 consists of 15 residues. With 5 bases removed from V and 0 bases from J, the gap between germline ends came to 10 bases. The CDR3 bases are TGTGCCAGCAGCGAGGGGACCCCGAACACCGGGGAGCTGTTTTTT. It specifies CASSEGTPNTGELFF.

The rearrangement uses TRBV10-3 and TRBJ1-3, with D hard to call. V lost 0 bases and J 7 bases, leaving 7 bases between the germline ends. The CDR3 covers 13 residues. Germline CDR1 reads ENHRY; CDR2 reads SYGVKD. CDR3 sequence reads: CAISESGRNTIYF. The CDR3 DNA sequence: TGTGCCATCAGTGAGTCTGGAAGGAACACCATATATTTT.

V gene TRBV10-3 combines with J gene TRBJ1-2, with D possibly being TRBD1 (5 bases). The CDR3 runs to 13 residues. Trimming stripped 4 bases from V and 5 bases from J, with 11 bases between. Germline loops: CDR1 ENHRY, CDR2 SYGVKD. The CDR3 spells CAISGVGEYGYTF. CDR3 DNA: TGTGCCATCAGTGGGGTGGGGGAGTATGGCTACACCTTC.

CDR3 region: CATSDRGQTGELFF. CDR3 nucleotides: TGTGCCACCAGTGACAGGGGGCAGACCGGGGAGCTGTTTTTT. The gene calls are TRBV24-1 and TRBJ2-2; 8 nucleotides line up with TRBD1. This CDR3 comprises 14 residues. Trimming cost V 4 bases and J 5 bases; bases outside gene matches: 2. Germline CDR1 reads KGHDR; CDR2 reads SFDVKD.

The V call is TRBV14, the J call TRBJ2-2; the D call may be TRBD1 or TRBD2 (5 bases each). Trimming cost V 5 bases and J 7 bases, with 11 bases left between them. The CDR3 is 13 amino acids. Germline V gene sequence: CDR1 SGHDN, CDR2 FVKESK. DNA of the CDR3: TGTGCCAGCAGCATACAGGAGGACGGGGAGCTGTTTTTT. As protein: CASSIQEDGELFF.

The chain joins TRBV24-1 to TRBJ2-1; 12 bases fit TRBD2. V shed 9 bases and J 4 bases; nucleotides not matched to a gene: 6. Looked up from germline, CDR1 is KGHDR and CDR2 is SFDVKD. The CDR3 totals 15 residues. CDR3 nucleotides: TGTGCCACCGGGGGGACTAGCGGGTTTTACAATGAGCAGTTCTTC. Translating it yields CATGGTSGFYNEQFF.

The gene calls are TRBV5-6 and TRBJ1-6; the D gene is possibly TRBD1 (5 bases). The germline V and J ends were trimmed by 4 bases and 5 bases, with 22 bases remaining between them. Germline V gene sequence: CDR1 SGHDT, CDR2 YYEEEE. The CDR3 consists of 18 residues. The CDR3 loop is CASSTLISGTSDNSPLHF. In DNA form, the CDR3 reads TGTGCCAGCAGCACGCTAATCTCCGGGACGAGCGATAATTCACCCCTCCACTTT.

Concerning this clone itself: A read error may produce the germline difference seen at one junction end. The chain has TRBV3-1 (or the pseudogene TRBV3-2) and TRBJ2-2, with D perhaps TRBD2 (6 bases). There are 12 residues in the CDR3. Per germline, CDR1 LGHDT and CDR2 YNNKEL (reference sequence). CDR3 residues: CASRRTTGGLFF. The CDR3 bases are TGTGCCAGCAGACGAACCACCGGGGGGCTGTTTTTT.

CDR3 bases: TGTGCCAGCAGCTTGGAGAGCTCCTACAATGAGCAGTTCTTC. Its translation is CASSLESSYNEQFF. This chain links TRBV7-2 with TRBJ2-1; unclear D gene. In germline, CDR1 is SGHTA, CDR2 FQGNSA. V shed 3 bases and J shed 0 bases, with 6 bases lying between them. The CDR3 is 14 residues long.

Note on this clone: Distinct nucleotide sequences in the sample also encode this CDR3. The chain combines TRBV7-9 with TRBJ1-5, with D hard to call. The germline V and J ends were trimmed by 5 bases and 3 bases, with 8 bases remaining between them. This CDR3 has 13 residues. Germline V CDR1 and CDR2: SEHNR, FQNEAQ (reference sequence). CDR3 nucleotide sequence: TGTGCCAGCAGCCTCGGGTTCAATCAGCCCCAGCATTTT. Protein: CASSLGFNQPQHF. Full variable domain (remainder filled in from reference TRBV7-9 and TRBJ1-5): DTGVSQNPRHKITKRGQNVTFRCDPISEHNRLYWYRQTLGQGPEFLTYFQNEAQLEKSRLLSDRFSAERPKGSFSTLEIQRTEQGDSAMYLCASSLGFNQPQHFGDGTRLSIL.

The chain has TRBV11-3 and TRBJ2-3; D is perhaps TRBD1 (6 bases). CDR1 is SGHNT, CDR2 YENEEA, per germline. Trimming shortened V by 6 bases and J by 2 bases, and 15 bases separated the two germline ends. The CDR3 covers 15 residues. CDR3 protein: CASSIMGASTDTQYF. The DNA of the CDR3 is TGTGCCAGCAGTATAATGGGGGCTTCCACAGATACGCAGTATTTT. Based on the CDR3 plus reference TRBV11-3 and TRBJ2-3, the full variable domain is EAGVVQSPRYKIIEKKQPVAFWCNPISGHNTLYWYLQNLGQGPELLIRYENEEAVDDSQLPKDRFSAERLKGVDSTLKIQPAELGDSAVYLCASSIMGASTDTQYFGPGTRLTVL.

The chain joins TRBV18 to TRBJ1-1, with TRBD1 as a possible D gene (6 bases). CDR1 is KGHSH and CDR2 is LQKENI in the germline V gene. V was trimmed by 0 bases and J by 1 base, leaving 9 bases between them. This CDR3 is built from 15 residues. CDR3 coding DNA: TGTGCCAGCTCACCACCCCAGGGGTGGAACACTGAAGCTTTCTTT. Protein sequence: CASSPPQGWNTEAFF.

This chain uses TRBV21-1 with TRBJ1-2. TRBV21-1 is a known pseudogene. This CDR3 region has 13 residues. DNA of the CDR3: TGTGCCAGCAGCAAAAGGAGGGAGGATGGCTACACCTTC. It codes for CASSKRREDGYTF.